These T cell receptor beta chains were read from a single sample in a study of blood T cell repertoires in COVID-19. Sequencing was performed with immunoSEQ multiplex PCR; in TCRdb, only in-frame clones are kept and a portion is missing. The sample shows some 31,000 clones, about 88% of them seen only once. Material for sequencing was peripheral blood. Receptor source: a man aged 65 to 79 with active COVID-19. Each CDR3 is given with its conserved first and last residue. D genes are given only for firm matches. The size of a clone is reported for some rows only, either as once, few or many, or as a class for expanded clones.

d_call	j_call	v_call	clone_size	cdr3_aa	cdr3_nt
TRBD1	TRBJ1-2	TRBV20-1	.	CSASAAGGDYGYTF	TGCAGTGCTAGTGCGGCAGGGGGCGACTATGGCTACACCTTC
TRBD1	TRBJ2-1	TRBV5-1	.	CASSQQPGQGYNEQFF	TGCGCCAGCAGCCAACAACCGGGACAGGGTTACAATGAGCAGTTCTTC
TRBD1	TRBJ1-5	TRBV5-1	.	CASSAGTGMGNQPQHF	TGCGCCAGCAGCGCTGGGACAGGGATGGGCAATCAGCCCCAGCATTTT
.	TRBJ2-2	TRBV7-2	.	CASSRSGNTGELFF	TGTGCCAGCAGCCGCAGCGGAAACACCGGGGAGCTGTTTTTT
.	TRBJ2-5	TRBV6-2/TRBV6-3	once	CASSYSVGGVDQETQYF	TGTGCCAGCAGTTACTCTGTTGGGGGCGTGGACCAAGAGACCCAGTACTTC
TRBD2	TRBJ2-1	TRBV11-2	few	CASSVSGRPTYNEQFF	TGTGCCAGCAGCGTTAGCGGGAGGCCCACCTACAATGAGCAGTTCTTC
.	TRBJ1-6	TRBV6-5	.	CASSTGINYNSPLHF	TGTGCCAGCAGCACAGGAATCAACTATAATTCACCCCTCCACTTT
.	TRBJ2-7	TRBV18	.	CASSPQSTDLTSYEQYF	TGTGCCAGCTCGCCGCAATCGACAGACCTCACGTCCTACGAGCAGTACTTC
.	TRBJ1-3	TRBV5-1	.	CASKTSSGNTIYF	TGCGCCAGTAAAACAAGCTCTGGAAACACCATATATTTT
.	TRBJ2-7	TRBV2	.	CASASAYEQYF	TGTGCCAGCGCAAGCGCCTACGAGCAGTACTTC
TRBD2	TRBJ2-5	TRBV6-5	.	CASSQRERETQYF	TGTGCCAGCAGTCAGCGGGAGAGGGAGACCCAGTACTTC
.	TRBJ1-5	TRBV7-2	once	CASSSVGSSNQPQHF	TGTGCCAGCAGCTCTGTGGGCAGTAGCAATCAGCCCCAGCATTTT
.	TRBJ2-1	TRBV6-5	.	CASSSNLQGNEQFF	TGTGCCAGCAGTTCCAACTTACAGGGCAATGAGCAGTTCTTC
.	TRBJ2-3	TRBV5-1	.	CASSLGSTVGTDTQYF	TGCGCCAGCAGCCTTGGGAGTACCGTCGGCACAGATACGCAGTATTTT
TRBD1	TRBJ1-1	TRBV7-9	.	CASSLQGPNTEAFF	TGTGCCAGCAGCCTACAGGGGCCGAACACTGAAGCTTTCTTT
TRBD1	TRBJ2-7	TRBV15	.	CATSREPGQELYEQYF	TGTGCCACCAGCAGAGAACCGGGACAGGAACTCTACGAGCAGTACTTC
.	TRBJ2-1	TRBV15	.	CATSRDPGGGPSGNEQFF	TGTGCCACCAGCAGAGACCCCGGAGGAGGGCCTTCGGGCAATGAGCAGTTCTTC
.	TRBJ1-5	TRBV19	few	CASSRQINQPQHF	TGTGCCAGTAGCCGACAGATAAATCAGCCCCAGCATTTT
.	TRBJ2-2	TRBV2	.	CASSERGTGTGELFF	TGTGCCAGCAGTGAACGGGGGACGGGCACCGGGGAGCTGTTTTTT
TRBD1	TRBJ2-6	TRBV6-5	.	CASSYLGQSGANVLTF	TGTGCCAGCAGTTACTTGGGACAGTCTGGGGCCAACGTCCTGACTTTC
.	TRBJ1-4	TRBV2	.	CASAQWGTTTNEKLFF	TGTGCCAGCGCCCAATGGGGGACAACAACTAATGAAAAACTGTTTTTT
.	TRBJ1-1	TRBV9	.	CASSVQGQMNTEAFF	TGTGCCAGCAGCGTGCAGGGGCAGATGAACACTGAAGCTTTCTTT
TRBD1	TRBJ1-1	TRBV6-5	.	CASSRDRGRNEAFF	TGTGCCAGCAGCCGGGACAGGGGGCGGAATGAAGCTTTCTTT
TRBD1	TRBJ1-4	TRBV4-3	.	CASSRNRGGGEKLFF	TGCGCCAGCAGCCGAAACAGGGGTGGTGGGGAAAAACTGTTTTTT
TRBD2	TRBJ2-3	TRBV5-1	.	CASMMTSGRTDTQYF	TGCGCCAGCATGATGACTAGCGGCCGCACAGATACGCAGTATTTT
TRBD1	TRBJ2-3	TRBV5-4	.	CASTHYPGTGVTDTQYF	TGTGCCAGCACCCACTACCCCGGGACAGGGGTGACAGATACGCAGTATTTT
.	TRBJ2-5	TRBV27	.	CASSLHSNQETQYF	TGTGCCAGCAGTTTACACAGTAATCAAGAGACCCAGTACTTC
TRBD1	TRBJ1-2	TRBV5-6	.	CASSLGQAVYGYTF	TGTGCCAGCAGCTTAGGACAGGCCGTCTATGGCTACACCTTC
.	TRBJ2-6	TRBV19	.	CASSIGQLNSGANVLTF	TGTGCCAGTAGTATCGGACAGCTAAACTCTGGGGCCAACGTCCTGACTTTC
.	TRBJ1-2	TRBV23-1	.	CASSRDCTNYGYTF	TGCGCCAGCAGTCGAGATTGCACTAACTATGGCTACACCTTC
TRBD2	TRBJ2-1	TRBV15	once	CATRVGTSESNEQFF	TGTGCCACCAGAGTCGGGACTAGCGAGTCGAATGAGCAGTTCTTC
TRBD2	TRBJ2-1	TRBV5-1	.	CASSFGTSDLNEQFF	TGCGCCAGCAGCTTCGGGACTAGCGACCTCAATGAGCAGTTCTTC
.	TRBJ1-2	TRBV28	.	CASSFQAGGYTF	TGTGCCAGCAGCTTTCAGGCGGGGGGCTACACCTTC
TRBD1	TRBJ2-1	TRBV7-9	once	CASSRDREQFF	TGTGCCAGCAGCAGGGACAGGGAGCAGTTCTTC